The clone carrying this T cell receptor beta chain was seen many times. The V gene's germline CDR1 is MNHNY and CDR2 SVGAGI (reference sequence). The CDR3 covers 12 residues. Between the trimmed V and J ends, which lost 0 bases and 9 bases, there was a span of 6 bases. Each CDR3 protein is one row after TCRdb ran MiXCR on the 5' RACE reads. The top ten hold around 3.8% of the sample, which has more than 45,000 distinct CDR3 sequences, about an eighth seen once. This entry belongs to a study of early T cells in non-severe SARS-CoV-2 infection. Looking at the study overall: Sequencing was performed on bulk RNA from unsorted whole blood, leaving chains unpaired.

The genes are TRBV6-6 and TRBJ2-1; D unclear. The receptor's source is an adult who was a healthcare worker with PCR-confirmed SARS-CoV-2 infection or an uninfected control (not recorded which). Sequencing was carried out using whole blood. CDR3 nucleotides: TGTGCCAGCAGTTACTCTAGCACTGAGCAGTTCTTC. This sequence encodes CASSYSSTEQFF.